The rows below give T cell receptor beta chains drawn from one sample of a study of blood T cell repertoires in COVID-19. Profiling relied on immunoSEQ multiplex PCR, and the TCRdb table lists in-frame clones only, not all of them. The sample lists about 190,000 clones, 65% to 80% occurring once. The sample taken for sequencing was peripheral blood. The origin of the receptors is a man aged 50 to 59 who had recovered from COVID-19. Each CDR3 is given with its conserved first and last residue. Each record gives: CDR3 protein, CDR3 DNA, clone size, J gene, V gene, D gene. D genes are given only for firm matches. A row's size may be missing; if present it is once, few, many or a size class.

CASSLVWGTGREQYF TGTGCCAGCAGCTTAGTTTGGGGGACAGGGCGGGAGCAGTACTTC . TRBJ2-7 TRBV7-2 TRBD1
CAWNRDSLSGANVLTF TGTGCCTGGAACCGGGACAGCCTCTCTGGGGCCAACGTCCTGACTTTC few TRBJ2-6 TRBV30 TRBD1
CASSQDIGQPQHF TGCGCCAGCAGCCAAGATATCGGTCAGCCCCAGCATTTT once TRBJ1-5 TRBV4-1 .
CARSGRANNEQFF TGTGCCAGGAGCGGGAGGGCCAACAATGAGCAGTTCTTC few TRBJ2-1 TRBV2 TRBD2
CASRPTPGTATYEQYF TGCGCCAGCCGACCCACCCCCGGGACAGCCACCTACGAGCAGTACTTC . TRBJ2-7 TRBV5-1 TRBD1
CASSPMTSDEQFF TGTGCCAGCTCACCAATGACTAGCGATGAGCAGTTCTTC . TRBJ2-1 TRBV18 TRBD2
CASEGPGANVLTF TGTGCCAGCGAGGGCCCTGGGGCCAACGTCCTGACTTTC . TRBJ2-6 TRBV28 .
CASSLEKADGYTF TGTGCCAGCAGCTTAGAGAAGGCGGATGGCTACACCTTC . TRBJ1-2 TRBV7-3 .
CSALRGGEQYF TGCAGTGCTTTACGAGGGGGCGAGCAGTACTTC . TRBJ2-7 TRBV20-1 .
CASSYMLAADTQYF TGTGCCAGCAGTTACATGCTAGCGGCAGATACGCAGTATTTT . TRBJ2-3 TRBV6-6 TRBD2
CASSLGQWNEQFF TGTGCCAGCAGCTTAGGACAGTGGAATGAGCAGTTCTTC few TRBJ2-1 TRBV11-3 .
CASSEIQGAGTQYF TGTGCCAGCAGTGAAATACAGGGGGCAGGGACCCAGTACTTC once TRBJ2-5 TRBV2 TRBD1
CASRLRNRGETQYF TGTGCCAGCAGGTTACGCAACAGGGGAGAGACCCAGTACTTC few TRBJ2-5 TRBV28 TRBD1
CASSLAQGSGTGELFF TGTGCCAGCAGCTTAGCGCAGGGGTCGGGCACCGGGGAGCTGTTTTTT . TRBJ2-2 TRBV7-8 .
CASSLAPVGQGFYEQYF TGTGCCAGCAGCTTAGCGCCCGTCGGACAGGGGTTCTACGAGCAGTACTTC . TRBJ2-7 TRBV11-2 TRBD1
CASNPGQGSISYNEQFF TGCGCCAGCAACCCGGGACAGGGGTCAATTTCCTACAATGAGCAGTTCTTC . TRBJ2-1 TRBV5-1 TRBD1
CASSQIGGAPLWYYTF TGTGCCAGCAGCCAAATTGGAGGGGCTCCACTATGGTACTACACCTTC . TRBJ1-2 TRBV3-1/TRBV3-2 .
CASSSLAGRPDTGELFF TGTGCCAGCAGTTCCCTAGCGGGAAGACCTGACACCGGGGAGCTGTTTTTT . TRBJ2-2 TRBV27 TRBD2
CSASSDRDNSPLHF TGCAGTGCTAGTTCTGACAGGGATAATTCACCCCTCCACTTT . TRBJ1-6 TRBV20-1 TRBD1
CASSPQTGMNTEAFF TGTGCCAGCTCACCACAGACAGGGATGAACACTGAAGCTTTCTTT few TRBJ1-1 TRBV18 TRBD1
CASRRTSGNLEQFF TGCGCCAGCAGAAGGACTAGCGGGAACCTTGAGCAGTTCTTC . TRBJ2-1 TRBV5-1 TRBD2
CASREGLKTQYF TGTGCCAGCAGGGAGGGGTTAAAGACCCAGTACTTC . TRBJ2-5 TRBV6-5 .
CASSIRQGDTEAFF TGTGCCAGCAGCATACGACAGGGGGACACTGAAGCTTTCTTT . TRBJ1-1 TRBV9 TRBD1
CASRYRDYEQYF TGTGCCAGCAGGTACAGGGACTACGAGCAGTACTTC . TRBJ2-7 TRBV12-3/TRBV12-4 .
CASREGARTGELFF TGCGCCAGCAGGGAGGGGGCCCGCACCGGGGAGCTGTTTTTT . TRBJ2-2 TRBV5-1 .
CAISVSGGTGNYGYTF TGTGCCATCAGTGTGTCAGGCGGAACAGGGAACTATGGCTACACCTTC . TRBJ1-2 TRBV10-3 .
CASRTGYNSPLHF TGTGCCAGTAGGACAGGTTATAATTCACCCCTCCACTTT . TRBJ1-6 TRBV6-5 TRBD1
CASSPLASAGETQYF TGTGCCAGTAGTCCCCTGGCTAGCGCTGGGGAGACCCAGTACTTC few TRBJ2-5 TRBV19 .
CASRPTGGRFSDFSYEQYF TGTGCCAGCAGACCCACAGGGGGCAGGTTCTCGGACTTCTCCTACGAGCAGTACTTC . TRBJ2-7 TRBV28 TRBD1
CASSRDRNLREQYF TGTGCCAGCAGCCGGGACAGAAATCTACGCGAGCAGTACTTC . TRBJ2-7 TRBV5-6 TRBD1
CAWSGEGDEQFF TGTGCCTGGAGTGGGGAGGGGGACGAGCAGTTCTTC . TRBJ2-1 TRBV30 .
CASQLKESTDTQYF TGTGCCAGTCAGCTCAAGGAGAGCACAGATACGCAGTATTTT . TRBJ2-3 TRBV19 .
CASSQAGGGLLGEQYF TGTGCCAGCAGCCAAGCTGGGGGCGGCCTCTTGGGAGAGCAGTACTTC . TRBJ2-7 TRBV4-2 .
CAIGSYNEQFF TGTGCCATCGGCTCCTACAATGAGCAGTTCTTC . TRBJ2-1 TRBV6-5 .
CASSLDPGQGTTEAFF TGCGCCAGCAGCTTGGACCCGGGACAGGGGACCACTGAAGCTTTCTTT . TRBJ1-1 TRBV5-1 TRBD1
CSASLSPLGGAPYNEQFF TGCAGTGCTAGTCTTTCCCCCCTTGGTGGGGCCCCATACAATGAGCAGTTCTTC . TRBJ2-1 TRBV20-1 .
CAWTAGTGLGYTF TGTGCCTGGACCGCCGGGACAGGGCTTGGCTACACCTTC . TRBJ1-2 TRBV30 TRBD1
CASSRERSYEQYF TGTGCCAGCAGCCGAGAACGGTCCTACGAGCAGTACTTC . TRBJ2-7 TRBV27 .
CASSFLSGAGGYEQFF TGCGCCAGCAGCTTCCTCTCGGGAGCGGGAGGCTATGAGCAGTTCTTC . TRBJ2-1 TRBV5-1 TRBD2